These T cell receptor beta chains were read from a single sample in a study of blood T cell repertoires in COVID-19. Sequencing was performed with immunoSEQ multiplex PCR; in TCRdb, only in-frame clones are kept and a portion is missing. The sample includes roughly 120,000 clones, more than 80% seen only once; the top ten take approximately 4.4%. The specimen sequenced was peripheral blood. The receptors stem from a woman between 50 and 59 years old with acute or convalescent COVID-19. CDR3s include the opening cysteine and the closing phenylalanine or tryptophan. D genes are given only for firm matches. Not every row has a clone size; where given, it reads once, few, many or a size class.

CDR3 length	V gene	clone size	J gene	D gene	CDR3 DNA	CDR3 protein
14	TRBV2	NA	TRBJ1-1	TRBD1	TGTGCCAGCAGTGCCACAGGGGTGAACACTGAAGCTTTCTTT	CASSATGVNTEAFF
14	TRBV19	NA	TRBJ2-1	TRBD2	TGTGCCAGTATCTCGGGAGGGGGGTACAATGAGCAGTTCTTC	CASISGGGYNEQFF
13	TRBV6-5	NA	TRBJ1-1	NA	TGTGCCAGCAGTTACACACCGGGAACTGAAGCTTTCTTT	CASSYTPGTEAFF
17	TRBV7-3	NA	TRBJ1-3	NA	TGTGCCAGCAGTCCGGACTCAGGCAGCCACTCTGGAAACACCATATATTTT	CASSPDSGSHSGNTIYF
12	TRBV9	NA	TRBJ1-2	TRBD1	TGTGCCAGCAGCGTGACAGGGGGTGGCTACACCTTC	CASSVTGGGYTF
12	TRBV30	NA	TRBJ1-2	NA	TGTGCCTGGAGTGTACGGGGGAATGGCTACACCTTC	CAWSVRGNGYTF
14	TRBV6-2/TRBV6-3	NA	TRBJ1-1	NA	TGTGCCAGCAGTCCGCTGGACACCCTAAGAAGAGCTTTCTTT	CASSPLDTLRRAFF
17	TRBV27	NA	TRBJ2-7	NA	TGTGCCAGCAGTTTATCGTTATCCGACACGTACTCCTACGAGCAGTACTTC	CASSLSLSDTYSYEQYF
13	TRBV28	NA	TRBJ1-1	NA	TGTGCCAGCACCCCCCCCGGGAACACTGAAGCTTTCTTT	CASTPPGNTEAFF
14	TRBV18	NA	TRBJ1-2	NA	TGTGCCAGCTCTCAACTCCCAGGGATCTATGGCTACACCTTC	CASSQLPGIYGYTF
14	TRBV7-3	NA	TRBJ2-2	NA	TGTGCCAGCAGCTCGGGACTGAACACCGGGGAGCTGTTTTTT	CASSSGLNTGELFF
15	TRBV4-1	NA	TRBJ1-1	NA	TGCGCCAGCGCCAGGGATATGGGTATGAACACTGAAGCTTTCTTT	CASARDMGMNTEAFF
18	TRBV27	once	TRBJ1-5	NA	TGTGCCAGCAGTTTACGAACGGCAGGGATGGGCCTCAATCAGCCCCAGCATTTT	CASSLRTAGMGLNQPQHF
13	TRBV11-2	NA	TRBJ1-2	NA	TGTGCCAGCAGCCGAGGGGGGGATTATGGCTACACCTTC	CASSRGGDYGYTF
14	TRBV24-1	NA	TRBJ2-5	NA	TGTGCCACCAGTGCAACACCATTCCAAGAGACCCAGTACTTC	CATSATPFQETQYF
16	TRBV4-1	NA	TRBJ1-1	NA	TGCGCCAGCAGCCAAGTAGGTACAGGCATGAACACTGAAGCTTTCTTT	CASSQVGTGMNTEAFF
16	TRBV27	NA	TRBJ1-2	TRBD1	TGTGCCAGCAGTCCGATTCGGACAGGGGCCCACTATGGCTACACCTTC	CASSPIRTGAHYGYTF
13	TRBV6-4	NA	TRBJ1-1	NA	TGTGCCAGCAGCGCGACAGGGAACACTGAAGCTTTCTTT	CASSATGNTEAFF
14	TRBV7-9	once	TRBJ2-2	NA	TGTGCCAGCTGGTCTCAGACGAACACCGGGGAGCTGTTTTTT	CASWSQTNTGELFF
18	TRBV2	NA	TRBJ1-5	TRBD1	TGTGCCAGCGCCTTTCTCCGGACAGGGAATTCGGGCAATCAGCCCCAGCATTTT	CASAFLRTGNSGNQPQHF
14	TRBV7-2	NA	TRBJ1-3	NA	TGTGCCAGCAGCTTAGGAGGGACACAAAACACCATATATTTT	CASSLGGTQNTIYF
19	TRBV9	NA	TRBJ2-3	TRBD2	TGTGCCAGCAGCCCTACTAGCGGGGGGGCCTTTAGTAGCACAGATACGCAGTATTTT	CASSPTSGGAFSSTDTQYF
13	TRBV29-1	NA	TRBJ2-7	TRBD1	TGCAGCCTTTCCGGGACAGGCCATTACGAGCAGTACTTC	CSLSGTGHYEQYF
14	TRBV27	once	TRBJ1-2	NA	TGTGCCAGCAGTCCAGACTTTCAGATCTATGGCTACACCTTC	CASSPDFQIYGYTF
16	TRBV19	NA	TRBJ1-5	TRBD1	TGTGCCAGTGGGAGGGGACAGGGGATGGGCAATCAGCCCCAGCATTTT	CASGRGQGMGNQPQHF
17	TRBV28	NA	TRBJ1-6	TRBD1	TGTGCCAGCAGTTCAGGGACAGCTTACTCCTATAATTCACCCCTCCACTTT	CASSSGTAYSYNSPLHF
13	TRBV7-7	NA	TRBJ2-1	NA	TGTGCCAGCAGCTTAGGCAGGGGAGATGAGCAGTTCTTC	CASSLGRGDEQFF
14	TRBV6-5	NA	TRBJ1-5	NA	TGTGCCAGCAGTAGAGATGGTTACGGTCAGCCCCAGCATTTT	CASSRDGYGQPQHF
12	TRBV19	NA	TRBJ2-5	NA	TGTGCCAGTAGTCTAGGGGAGGAGACCCAGTACTTC	CASSLGEETQYF
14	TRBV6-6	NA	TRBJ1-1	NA	TGTGCCAGCAGTTACGAGGGTTTGAACACTGAAGCTTTCTTT	CASSYEGLNTEAFF
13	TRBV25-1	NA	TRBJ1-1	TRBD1	TGTGCCAGTTTGAACGGACAGGGGGCGCCTCCTTTCTTT	CASLNGQGAPPFF
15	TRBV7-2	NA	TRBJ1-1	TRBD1	TGTGCCAGCAGGCGGACAGGGGAACCGAACACTGAAGCTTTCTTT	CASRRTGEPNTEAFF
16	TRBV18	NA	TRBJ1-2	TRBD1	TGTGCCAGCTCACCGGGACAGGGAAGTGCTAACTATGGCTACACCTTC	CASSPGQGSANYGYTF
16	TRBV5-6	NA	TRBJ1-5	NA	TGTGCCAGCAGCTTTAGAGGGAAGGGTAGCAATCAGCCCCAGCATTTT	CASSFRGKGSNQPQHF
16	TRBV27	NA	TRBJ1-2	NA	TGTGCCAGCAGTTTAGGTAGAGGAGGGGCTGACTATGGCTACACCTTC	CASSLGRGGADYGYTF
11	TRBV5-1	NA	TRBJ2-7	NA	TGCGCCAGCAGCTCGGGGAACGAGCAGTACTTC	CASSSGNEQYF
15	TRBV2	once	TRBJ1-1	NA	TGTGCCAGCACAAGCCCGGGGTCCGGGGGCACTGAAGCTTTCTTT	CASTSPGSGGTEAFF
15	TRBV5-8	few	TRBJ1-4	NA	TGTGCCAGCAGCTTTTCCCGGGGTTTTAATGAAAAACTGTTTTTT	CASSFSRGFNEKLFF
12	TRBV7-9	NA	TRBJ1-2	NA	TGTGCCAGCAGCGGACAGAACTATGGCTACACCTTC	CASSGQNYGYTF
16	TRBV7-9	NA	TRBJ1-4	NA	TGTGCCAGCAGCTCCCCCGATCGGGACATCGGAGAAAAACTGTTTTTT	CASSSPDRDIGEKLFF
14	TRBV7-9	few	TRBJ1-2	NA	TGTGCCATCCCGGCGGGGGTTGGAGTGGATGGCTACACCTTC	CAIPAGVGVDGYTF
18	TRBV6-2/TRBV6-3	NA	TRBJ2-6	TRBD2	TGTGCCAGCAGTTGGCCGGGACTAGCTGGATCTGGGGCCAACGTCCTGACTTTC	CASSWPGLAGSGANVLTF
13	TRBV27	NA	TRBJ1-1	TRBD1	TGTGCCAGCAGTTTCAGACAGGGGGCTGAAGCTTTCTTT	CASSFRQGAEAFF
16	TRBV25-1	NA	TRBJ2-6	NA	TGTGCCAGCAGTGTTGGACTCGGGGCTGGGGCCAACGTCCTGACTTTC	CASSVGLGAGANVLTF
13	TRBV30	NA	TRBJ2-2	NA	TGTGCCTGGAGTGTACGGGTAGACGGGGAGCTGTTTTTT	CAWSVRVDGELFF
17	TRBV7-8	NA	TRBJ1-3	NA	TGTGCCAGCAGCTCGAAAATCGGGCTTCAGGGCGGAAACACCATATATTTT	CASSSKIGLQGGNTIYF
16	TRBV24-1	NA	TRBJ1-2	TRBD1	TGTGCCACCTCTCACTTACTGAACAGGGGGCCAAACGGCTACACCTTC	CATSHLLNRGPNGYTF
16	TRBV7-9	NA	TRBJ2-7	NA	TGTGCCAGCAGCTCCGGAGACAGGCGCAACTCCTACGAGCAGTACTTC	CASSSGDRRNSYEQYF
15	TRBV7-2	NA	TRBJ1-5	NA	TGTGCCAGCAGCCCATTCGGGGGAAGCAATCAGCCCCAGCATTTT	CASSPFGGSNQPQHF
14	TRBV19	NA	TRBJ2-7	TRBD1	TGTGCCAGTAGTACTGCCAGGGGGCGTCACGAGCAGTACTTC	CASSTARGRHEQYF
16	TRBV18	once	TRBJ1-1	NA	TGTGCCAGCTCACCAAAGGGAGGGGGGACGAACACTGAAGCTTTCTTT	CASSPKGGGTNTEAFF
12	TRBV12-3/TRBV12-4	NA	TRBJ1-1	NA	TGTGCCAGCAGTATACAGGTCACTGAAGCTTTCTTT	CASSIQVTEAFF
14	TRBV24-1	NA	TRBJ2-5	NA	TGTGCCACCAGCGAAGGGGGGGGTATGGAGACCCAGTACTTC	CATSEGGGMETQYF
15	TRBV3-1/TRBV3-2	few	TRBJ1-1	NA	TGTGCCAGCAGCCGCGAAGGTGGGGGGGACACTGAAGCTTTCTTT	CASSREGGGDTEAFF
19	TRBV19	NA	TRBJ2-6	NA	TGTGCCAGTAGTATCCCGACAGGAAGGGGAAACTCTGGGGCCAACGTCCTGACTTTC	CASSIPTGRGNSGANVLTF
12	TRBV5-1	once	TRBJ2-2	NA	TGCGCCAGCAGCCAGAACACCGGGGAGCTGTTTTTT	CASSQNTGELFF
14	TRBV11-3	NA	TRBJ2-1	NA	TGTGCCAGCAGCTTGGACAGCCAGTACAATGAGCAGTTCTTC	CASSLDSQYNEQFF